A single TCR beta chain is shown here with its context. Reverse transcription of about 0.45 to 1 ug RNA was performed with random hexamers. Via MiXCR, TCRdb re-called the immunoSEQ multiplex PCR reads, giving one row per CDR3 protein. The data hold about 400,000 distinct CDR3 sequences, with approximately 85% observed a single time. The record originates from a study of CD8 T cells in Susac syndrome. The trim removed 0 bases at V and 2 bases at J, leaving 10 bases unmatched. Germline loops: CDR1 LGHDT, CDR2 YNNKEL (reference sequence). This CDR3 is 18 amino acids long. The TCR was taken from a human donor with multiple sclerosis. The source material was CD8+ T cells from PBMCs. This chain connects TRBV3-1 to TRBJ2-3; 8 bases match TRBD2. The CDR3 bases are TGTGCCAGCAGCCAAGATTTTCGGCTAGCGGGCCTCACAGATACGCAGTATTTT. Translation: CASSQDFRLAGLTDTQYF.